These 16 T cell receptor beta chains originate from one sample sequenced in a study of shared clonotypes between healthy human individuals. TCRdb keeps only in-frame clones here, not all; method: immunoSEQ multiplex PCR. The sample consists of 1.5 million to 1.9 million clones, 95% to 99% of them appearing once. The specimen was naive CD4+ T cells sorted from blood. As to subset: CD45RA+ positively selected. These receptor sequences come from a man between 25 and 39 years old in good health.

The chain recombines TRBV14 with TRBJ2-1; 7 positions match TRBD1. In germline, CDR1 is SGHDN, CDR2 FVKESK. J was trimmed by 9 bases and V by 2 bases; bases with no gene match: 10. There are 15 residues in the CDR3. This CDR3 reads CASSQKRTGVSEQFF. In nucleotides, the CDR3 is TGTGCCAGCAGCCAAAAACGAACAGGGGTCAGTGAGCAGTTCTTC.

The chain recombines TRBV29-1 with TRBJ2-3, with D possibly matching TRBD2 (5 bases). V was pared by 8 bases and J by 0 bases, with 27 bases between. Germline lookup yields CDR1 SQVTM and CDR2 ANQGSEA. The CDR3 sequence is 18 residues long. DNA for the CDR3: TGCAGCATCCGTCCCCGGGGTATCGCGGGCACCAGCACAGATACGCAGTATTTT. It encodes CSIRPRGIAGTSTDTQYF.

V usage is TRBV7-9 and J usage is TRBJ1-1, with TRBD1 matching 9 bases. Germline V gene sequence: CDR1 SEHNR, CDR2 FQNEAQ (reference sequence). The CDR3 has 16 residues. J was trimmed by 6 bases and V by 1 base; bases with no gene match: 9. This chain's CDR3 is CASSLGDRESSPEAFF. CDR3 coding DNA: TGTGCCAGCAGCTTAGGGGACAGGGAGTCGAGCCCTGAAGCTTTCTTT.

Regarding this clone: In the same sample, other DNA sequences code for this CDR3. The rearrangement joins TRBV5-1 to TRBJ2-2; 8 nucleotides align to TRBD2. The J segment lost 1 base and the V segment lost 2 bases, leaving 1 base of the junction unmatched. The germline CDR1 and CDR2 sequences are SGHRS and YFSETQ. The CDR3 has 15 amino acids. The CDR3 coding sequence is TGCGCCAGCAGCTTCCGGGAGGGGAACACCGGGGAGCTGTTTTTT. Amino acid sequence: CASSFREGNTGELFF. Combining the CDR3 with reference TRBV5-1 and TRBJ2-2 gives the whole variable domain KAGVTQTPRYLIKTRGQQVTLSCSPISGHRSVSWYQQTPGQGLQFLFEYFSETQRNKGNFPGRFSGRQFSNSRSEMNVSTLELGDSALYLCASSFREGNTGELFFGEGSRLTVL.

The genes are TRBV9 and TRBJ1-3; no definite D call. The CDR3 runs to 19 residues. Germline-derived CDR1 and CDR2 are SGDLS and YYNGEE. V lost 0 bases to trimming and J lost 1 base, with 20 bases between them. CDR3 DNA sequence: TGTGCCAGCAGCGTAGGGGCACAGCGGGAGACTGAGTCTGGAAACACCATATATTTT. Protein: CASSVGAQRETESGNTIYF.

This rearrangement joins TRBV18 to TRBJ1-5, with TRBD1 matching over 7 bases. The CDR3 covers 16 residues. CDR1 and CDR2 (germline): KGHSH, LQKENI. V was clipped by 2 bases and J by 3 bases; unmatched bases: 7. The chain's CDR3 is CASSPASGQYNQPQHF. The DNA of the CDR3 is TGTGCCAGCTCACCAGCGTCGGGACAGTACAATCAGCCCCAGCATTTT.

The chain uses TRBV11-2 and TRBJ2-1; D gene uncertain. Trimming cost V 5 bases and J 3 bases, with 11 bases left between them. The CDR3 loop spans 14 amino acids. Germline V gene lookup returns CDR1 SGHAT and CDR2 FQNNGV. The DNA for the CDR3 is TGTGCCAGCAGCCCCCAGTCTAGCTACAATGAGCAGTTCTTC. Its protein product is CASSPQSSYNEQFF.

This chain uses TRBV10-3 with TRBJ2-7; weak D call: TRBD2 (5 bases). Trimming pared 3 bases from V and 5 bases from J, leaving 20 bases between. The length of the CDR3 is 16 residues. Germline V gene sequence: CDR1 ENHRY, CDR2 SYGVKD. The CDR3 sequence: CAISDFDLGSRDEQYF. The CDR3 DNA reads TGTGCCATCAGTGATTTTGACCTGGGATCGAGGGACGAGCAGTACTTC.

The chain links TRBV5-1 to TRBJ2-1; 7 bases match TRBD2. From germline, CDR1 is SGHRS and CDR2 YFSETQ. Germline trimming cut 1 base from V and 8 bases from J; bases unmatched to any gene: 9. The CDR3 has 15 amino acids. CDR3 coding DNA: TGCGCCAGCAGCTTGAGACTAGCTTCAGAATATGAGCAGTTCTTC. Protein: CASSLRLASEYEQFF.

This chain connects TRBV28 to TRBJ1-5; D not resolved. V lost 4 bases, J lost 4 bases, and 14 bases lay in between. This CDR3 region has 15 residues. In germline, CDR1 is MDHEN, CDR2 SYDVKM. The CDR3 coding sequence is TGTGCCAGCAGTTCTTTGGGCAGGAAAAATCAGCCCCAGCATTTT. This encodes CASSSLGRKNQPQHF.

This rearrangement joins TRBV7-2 to TRBJ2-2; D is uncertain. This CDR3 is 17 amino acids long. Looked up from germline, CDR1 is SGHTA and CDR2 is FQGNSA. Trimming cost V 1 base and J 6 bases, with 18 bases left between them. CDR3 sequence (DNA): TGTGCCAGCAGCTTAGAGAATGTAGGGTTAGCCTCCGGGGAGCTGTTTTTT. As protein: CASSLENVGLASGELFF.

The rearrangement joins TRBV7-3 to TRBJ2-7; 11 positions agree with TRBD2. This CDR3 comprises 15 residues. Germline CDR1 reads SGHTA; CDR2 reads FQGTGA. The junction had 5 bases not matched to a gene; V was cut back by 4 bases and J by 3 bases. The CDR3 region has the DNA TGTGCCAGCAGCTCGAGGGGGACTAGCGGCTACGAGCAGTACTTC. Translated, it gives CASSSRGTSGYEQYF.

As for this clone: Other DNA sequences of this sample code for an identical CDR3. This rearrangement joins TRBV6-1 to TRBJ2-2; 13 bases agree with TRBD2. V lost 4 bases and J lost 7; bases outside the gene matches: 0. This CDR3 is 14 amino acids long. Germline V gene sequence: CDR1 MNHNS, CDR2 SASEGT. Here the CDR3 DNA reads TGTGCCAGCAGTGGACTAGCGGGGGGCGGGGAGCTGTTTTTT. Its protein is CASSGLAGGGELFF.

The chain links TRBV25-1 to TRBJ1-5; D perhaps matches TRBD1 (5 bases). Germline CDR1 MGHDK, CDR2 SYGVNS. Trimming removed 6 bases at V and 5 bases at J, with 8 bases between. The CDR3 has 12 amino acids. The CDR3 region is CASRVGDQPQHF. In DNA form, the CDR3 reads TGTGCCAGCAGAGTGGGGGATCAGCCCCAGCATTTT.

V and J are TRBV10-3 and TRBJ2-5, with 9 bases identical to TRBD2. The CDR3 spans 16 residues. Unmatched junction bases numbered 8, after V lost 1 base and J lost 5 bases. The germline V gene encodes CDR1 ENHRY and CDR2 SYGVKD. In DNA, the CDR3 is TGTGCCATCAGTGAGTTTCCGGGACTAGCAGGGGAGACCCAGTACTTC. Translation: CAISEFPGLAGETQYF.

The DNA for the CDR3 is TGTGCCAGCAGCTCTCGGTCGTCGAGCACAGATACGCAGTATTTT. Amino acid sequence: CASSSRSSSTDTQYF. The chain has TRBV7-3 and TRBJ2-3, with unresolved D. V dropped 4 bases and J dropped 0 bases, with 11 bases sitting between them. This CDR3 region has 15 residues. Germline CDR1 is SGHTA and CDR2 is FQGTGA.